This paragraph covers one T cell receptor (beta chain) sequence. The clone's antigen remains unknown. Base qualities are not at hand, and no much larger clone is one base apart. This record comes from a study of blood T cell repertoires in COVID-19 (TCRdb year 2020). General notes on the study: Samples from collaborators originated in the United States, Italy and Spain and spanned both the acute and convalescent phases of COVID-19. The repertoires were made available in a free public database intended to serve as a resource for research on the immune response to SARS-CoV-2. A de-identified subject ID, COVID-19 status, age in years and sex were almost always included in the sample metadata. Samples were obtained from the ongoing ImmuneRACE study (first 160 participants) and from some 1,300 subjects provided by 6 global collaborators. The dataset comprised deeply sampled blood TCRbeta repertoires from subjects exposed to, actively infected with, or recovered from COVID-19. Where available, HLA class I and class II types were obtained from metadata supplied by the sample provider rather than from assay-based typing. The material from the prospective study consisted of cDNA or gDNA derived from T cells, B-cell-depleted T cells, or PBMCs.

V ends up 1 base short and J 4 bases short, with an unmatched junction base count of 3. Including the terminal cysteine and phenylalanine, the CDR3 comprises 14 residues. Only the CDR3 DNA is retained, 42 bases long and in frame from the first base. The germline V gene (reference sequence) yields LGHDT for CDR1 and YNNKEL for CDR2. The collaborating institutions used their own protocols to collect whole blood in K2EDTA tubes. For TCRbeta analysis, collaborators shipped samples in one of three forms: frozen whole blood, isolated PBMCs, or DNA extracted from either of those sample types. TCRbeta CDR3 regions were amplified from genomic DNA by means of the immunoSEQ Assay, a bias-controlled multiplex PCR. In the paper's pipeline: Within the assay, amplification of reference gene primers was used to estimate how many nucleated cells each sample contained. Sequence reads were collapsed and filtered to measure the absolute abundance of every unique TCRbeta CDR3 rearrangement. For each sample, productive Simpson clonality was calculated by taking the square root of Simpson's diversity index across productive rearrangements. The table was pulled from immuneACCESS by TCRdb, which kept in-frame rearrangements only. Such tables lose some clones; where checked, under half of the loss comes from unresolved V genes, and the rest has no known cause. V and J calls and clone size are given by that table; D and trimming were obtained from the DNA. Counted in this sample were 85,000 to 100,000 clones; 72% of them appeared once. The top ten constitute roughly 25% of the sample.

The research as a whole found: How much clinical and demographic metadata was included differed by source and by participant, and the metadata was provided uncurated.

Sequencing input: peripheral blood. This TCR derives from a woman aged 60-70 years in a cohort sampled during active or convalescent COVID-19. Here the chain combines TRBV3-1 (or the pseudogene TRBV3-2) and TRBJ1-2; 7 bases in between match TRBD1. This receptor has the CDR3 CASSQGTGGYGYTF. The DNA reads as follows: TGTGCCAGCAGCCAAGGGACAGGTGGCTATGGCTACACCTTC.